A single sample is the source of the 24 T cell receptor beta chains below, sequenced in a study of long-term antiretroviral therapy in people with HIV. Researchers ran immunoSEQ v3.0 at survey level. Measured with immunoSEQ multiplex PCR; TCRdb has only the in-frame clones, and not every one. The data contain about 29,000 clones, approximately 90% of them seen just once; the ten biggest clones take up almost 7.5%. The starting material was unsorted PBMCs, obtained roughly 5 years before starting antiretroviral therapy. Receptors were obtained from a man aged 50-60 years with HIV.

V is TRBV5-4 and J is TRBJ2-2; possible D gene TRBD1, 5 bases. V lost 4 bases to trimming and J lost 4 bases, with 17 bases between them. Germline assignment: CDR1 SGHNT and CDR2 YYREEE (reference sequence). The CDR3 sequence is 16 residues long. Here the CDR3 DNA reads TGTGCCAGCAGCGGGCCCCAGGGCGTCCTCACCGGGGAGCTGTTTTTT. Its translation: CASSGPQGVLTGELFF.

This chain uses TRBV7-3 with TRBJ2-3; 7 bases line up with TRBD1. J lost 5 bases, V lost 6 bases, and 2 bases had no gene match. The CDR3 is 12 amino acids. Germline values: CDR1 SGHTA, CDR2 FQGTGA. The CDR3 nucleotides read TGTGCCAGCAGTCACAGGGGAGATACGCAGTATTTT. Translating gives CASSHRGDTQYF.

This sequence joins TRBV4-2 and TRBJ2-2, with TRBD1 matching 12 bases. The CDR3 sequence is 17 residues long. V shed 3 bases, J shed 6 bases, and the junction held 8 bases outside the gene matches. Germline loops: CDR1 LGHNA, CDR2 YNFKEQ. CDR3 bases: TGTGCCAGCAGCCACCTTCTCGGGACAGGGGGCTCCGGGGAGCTGTTTTTT. Its protein is CASSHLLGTGGSGELFF.

Of note for this clone: Relative to the germline gene, one junction end is altered; a read error may explain this. V is TRBV7-2 and J is TRBJ2-3; 9 nucleotides line up with TRBD2. Germline V gene sequence: CDR1 SGHTA, CDR2 FQGNSA. This CDR3 has 13 residues. The DNA of the CDR3 is TGTGCCAGCAGCTTAGCCCGGCGGGGGGGCGTGGATTTT. Translation gives CASSLARRGGVDF.

This clone was detected only once. The chain links TRBV11-3 to TRBJ2-1, with TRBD2 matching 10 bases. The V gene end was trimmed by 5 bases and the J gene end by 4 bases; junction bases not matched to a gene: 8. The CDR3 has 16 residues. Looked up from germline, CDR1 is SGHNT and CDR2 is YENEEA. CDR3 in DNA: TGTGCCAGCAGCCTCGAAGGGACTAGCGTATACAATGAGCAGTTCTTC. Its protein product is CASSLEGTSVYNEQFF.

The chain recombines TRBV7-8 with TRBJ2-1; D gene uncertain. V was clipped by 5 bases and J by 5 bases, with 13 bases between them. The CDR3 is 14 amino acids. CDR1 and CDR2 (germline): SGHVS, FQNEAQ. The CDR3 region is CASSPRMRHNEQFF. CDR3 coding DNA: TGTGCCAGCAGCCCCCGTATGAGGCACAATGAGCAGTTCTTC.

The rearrangement joins TRBV9 to TRBJ2-7; 9 bases match TRBD2. The CDR3 length is 16 residues. Germline CDR1 SGDLS, CDR2 YYNGEE. V lost 4 bases, J lost 2 bases, and 10 bases stayed unmatched. The CDR3 DNA is TGTGCCAGCAGCTTTAGACTAGCGGCATTTCCCTACGAGCAGTACTTC. Translated, it gives CASSFRLAAFPYEQYF.

The CDR3: CASSLFQGLTEAFF. The CDR3 DNA follows: TGTGCCAGCAGTTTATTTCAGGGGTTAACTGAAGCTTTCTTT. V is TRBV28 and J is TRBJ1-1; possibly TRBD1 for D (6 bases). V shed 1 base and J shed 5 bases, with 11 bases lying between them. This CDR3 contains 14 residues. Per the germline V gene, CDR1 is MDHEN and CDR2 is SYDVKM. Supplemented by reference TRBV28 and TRBJ1-1, the full variable domain reads DVKVTQSSRYLVKRTGEKVFLECVQDMDHENMFWYRQDPGLGLRLIYFSYDVKMKEKGDIPEGYSVSREKKERFSLILESASTNQTSMYLCASSLFQGLTEAFFGQGTRLTVV.

The V gene is TRBV5-1, the J gene TRBJ2-7; D might be TRBD1 (6 bases). The CDR3 covers 18 residues. Looked up from germline, CDR1 is SGHRS and CDR2 is YFSETQ. The V and J ends lost 4 bases and 0 bases respectively, with 23 bases between them. For the CDR3, the DNA is TGCGCCAGCAGCACGGCGGGCTTACAGGGCTCGAGCTCCTACGAGCAGTACTTC. Encoded protein: CASSTAGLQGSSSYEQYF.

This sequence joins TRBV7-8 and TRBJ2-1, with 8 nucleotides matching TRBD1. Germline CDR1 reads SGHVS; CDR2 reads FQNEAQ. The V gene end was trimmed by 5 bases and the J gene end by 4 bases; junction bases not matched to a gene: 7. The CDR3 covers 15 residues. CDR3 region: CASSPRTGRYNEQFF. DNA for the CDR3: TGTGCCAGCAGCCCTAGGACAGGGAGATACAATGAGCAGTTCTTC.

This chain links TRBV2 with TRBJ1-1; D remains ambiguous. Germline V gene data show CDR1 as SNHLY and CDR2 as FYNNEI. Deletions cut 7 bases from V and 0 bases from J, with 9 bases between. The CDR3 covers 13 residues. In DNA form, the CDR3 reads TGTGCCAGCATAGGGCCGGTGAACACTGAAGCTTTCTTT. Translation gives CASIGPVNTEAFF. Variable domain in full (rest from reference TRBV2 and TRBJ1-1): EPEVTQTPSHQVTQMGQEVILRCVPISNHLYFYWYRQILGQKVEFLVSFYNNEISEKSEIFDDQFSVERPDGSNFTLKIRSTKLEDSAMYFCASIGPVNTEAFFGQGTRLTVV.

J is TRBJ2-5 and V is TRBV28, with TRBD1 identical over 10 bases. This CDR3 spans 15 amino acids. With 5 bases clipped from V and 11 bases from J, the junction kept 14 bases outside the gene matches. From germline, CDR1 is MDHEN and CDR2 SYDVKM. The CDR3 bases are TGTGCCAGCAGTCCTCGGGACAGGGGCCTCATTTCACAGTACTTC. Translated, it gives CASSPRDRGLISQYF.

This clone showed up just once. J is TRBJ1-4 and V is TRBV13; D gene ambiguous. The length of the CDR3 is 13 residues. V was clipped by 5 bases and J by 5 bases, with 9 bases between them. Per germline, CDR1 PRHDT and CDR2 FYEKMQ (reference sequence). The CDR3 is CASSPGENEKLFF. CDR3 DNA: TGTGCCAGCAGCCCGGGAGAGAATGAAAAACTGTTTTTT.

The rearrangement uses TRBV29-1 and TRBJ1-1; D ambiguous. The CDR3 extends over 14 amino acids. Germline V gene sequence: CDR1 SQVTM, CDR2 ANQGSEA. Deletions cut 7 bases from V and 3 bases from J, with 18 bases between. The CDR3, as DNA: TGCAGCGGAGCTTGGGGAAGGGAGGACACTGAAGCTTTCTTT. It codes for CSGAWGREDTEAFF.

The V gene is TRBV29-1, the J gene TRBJ1-2; D unresolved. This CDR3 comprises 12 residues. Looked up from germline, CDR1 is SQVTM and CDR2 is ANQGSEA. Trimming removed 4 bases at V and 8 bases at J, with 14 bases between. The chain's CDR3 is CSVGAGRAGYTF. CDR3 nucleotides: TGCAGCGTTGGGGCAGGACGAGCAGGCTACACCTTC.

This clone was picked up one time. The J gene is TRBJ2-1, the V gene TRBV7-2; 9 bases fit TRBD2. V shed 1 base and J 7 bases; nucleotides not matched to a gene: 5. Germline CDR1 and CDR2: SGHTA and FQGNSA. The length of the CDR3 is 15 residues. CDR3 DNA: TGTGCCAGCAGCTTAGATAGCGGGAGCCATAATGAGCAGTTCTTC. Amino acid sequence: CASSLDSGSHNEQFF.

The chain employs TRBV7-3 and TRBJ2-7; TRBD1 agrees at 8 bases. Germline values: CDR1 SGHTA, CDR2 FQGTGA. V lost 5 bases and J lost 2; bases outside the gene matches: 11. CDR3 length: 16 residues. This chain's CDR3 is CASSPDSGGAPYEQYF. The CDR3 region has the DNA TGTGCCAGCAGCCCCGACTCAGGGGGCGCCCCCTACGAGCAGTACTTC.

V gene TRBV28 combines with J gene TRBJ2-7; TRBD1 matches 10 bases. The V gene's germline CDR1 is MDHEN and CDR2 SYDVKM. Trimming removed 5 bases from V and 3 bases from J; junction bases left unmatched: 7. The CDR3 consists of 15 residues. CDR3 sequence (DNA): TGTGCCAGCAGTCTCGGACAGGGGGACCTCTACGAGCAGTACTTC. Its protein is CASSLGQGDLYEQYF.

The chain joins TRBV30 to TRBJ1-6; D is uncertain. CDR1 and CDR2 from the germline V gene are GTSNPN and SVGIG (reference sequence). The CDR3 runs 12 residues. The germline V and J ends were trimmed by 8 bases and 14 bases, with 19 bases remaining between them. The chain's CDR3 is CAHGEFPGTLHF. The DNA for the CDR3 is TGTGCCCATGGAGAGTTTCCCGGCACCCTCCACTTT.

The chain couples TRBV25-1 to TRBJ2-1; 9 bases agree with TRBD1. Trimming at V came to 7 bases and at J to 0 bases, leaving 1 base not matched to a gene. The CDR3 contains 14 residues. Germline V gene data show CDR1 as MGHDK and CDR2 as SYGVNS. CDR3 nucleotide sequence: TGTGCCAGCACGACAGGGGGCTCCTACAATGAGCAGTTCTTC. Translated: CASTTGGSYNEQFF.

The chain joins TRBV19 to TRBJ2-3; D call uncertain. Germline CDR1 is LNHDA and CDR2 is SQIVND (reference sequence). This CDR3 has 13 residues. The ends were cut back, 3 bases at V and 4 bases at J, with 8 bases in the middle. The CDR3 is CASSIDRADTQYF. The CDR3 nucleotides read TGTGCCAGTAGTATCGATAGGGCAGATACGCAGTATTTT.

V usage is TRBV28 and J usage is TRBJ2-7; 11 bases line up with TRBD1. Germline loops: CDR1 MDHEN, CDR2 SYDVKM. V gave up 4 bases and J gave up 1 base; unmatched junction bases: 15. The CDR3 totals 19 residues. The CDR3 region has the DNA TGTGCCAGCAGTTGGGTTATGGGGACAGGGGGTTCCGAGTCCTACGAGCAGTACTTC. Protein sequence: CASSWVMGTGGSESYEQYF.

This clone was counted once. V is TRBV6-5 and J is TRBJ2-3; TRBD1 agrees at 12 bases. V lost 5 bases, J lost 7 bases, and 7 bases stayed unmatched. CDR1 is MNHEY, CDR2 SVGAGI, per germline. The CDR3 consists of 15 residues. The CDR3 region has the DNA TGTGCCAGCAGTGGCGGGACAGGGGGCATTCATACGCAGTATTTT. Translation: CASSGGTGGIHTQYF.

Here the CDR3 reads CASSLGGLAGGSSYEQYF. The CDR3 DNA reads TGCGCCAGCAGCTTGGGGGGACTAGCGGGAGGCTCTTCCTACGAGCAGTACTTC. The chain recombines TRBV5-1 with TRBJ2-7; TRBD2 agrees at 15 bases. The germline V gene encodes CDR1 SGHRS and CDR2 YFSETQ. Unmatched junction bases numbered 5, after V lost 0 bases and J lost 1 base. CDR3 length: 18 residues.